This record covers a single T cell receptor beta chain. Antigen unknown. The data belong to a study of T cell responses to AZD1222 COVID-19 vaccine. Study-level results: The peak T cell response came first, and repertoires were sampled only after it. In a largely white British group with more females than males, clonal diversity was possibly underestimated. Nearly half of unique spike-specific TCRs reportedly avoided B.1.351 and B.1.1.7 mutated regions. Following two doses of AZD1222, Spike-specific TCR breadth and depth rose.

The table came from immunoSEQ multiplex PCR; TCRdb's copy has only in-frame clones and leaves some out. The profile shows 90,000 to 150,000 clones, less than 90% of them singletons. Losses at the gene ends were 4 bases for V and 5 bases for J; bases not matched to a gene: 8. Germline lookup yields CDR1 WNHNN and CDR2 SYGVQD (reference sequence). The CDR3 loop spans 15 amino acids. Sequencing used peripheral blood, obtained on day 0 of AZD1222 vaccination. J is TRBJ2-5 and V is TRBV10-1; TRBD1 aligns across 9 bases. The TCR sequence derives from an adult in good health. The CDR3 DNA follows: TGCGCCAGCAGTGGGGAACAGGGGGCAAGGGAGACCCAGTACTTC. This encodes CASSGEQGARETQYF.